The sequence of this T cell receptor beta chain was determined in a study of blood T cell repertoires in COVID-19. Study-level information: T cells, B-cell-depleted T cells, or PBMCs provided the cDNA or gDNA that served as material.

Per germline, CDR1 LGHDT and CDR2 YNNKEL (reference sequence). This CDR3 region has 15 residues. V lost 4 bases and J lost 6; bases outside the gene matches: 11. As handled by the study authors: Estimated nucleated cell counts came from reference gene primer amplification. The data were produced by immunoSEQ multiplex PCR, yet TCRdb's version contains in-frame clones alone and is incomplete. V and J calls and clone size are as listed in that table; D and trimming were resolved from the DNA. The top ten hold less than 2.5% of the sample, which has around 64,000 clones, about nine tenths seen once. The J gene is TRBJ1-2, the V gene TRBV3-1 (or the pseudogene TRBV3-2); 7 bases are shared with TRBD1. This receptor was identified in a man aged 30 to 45 with acute or convalescent COVID-19. Sequencing input: peripheral blood. CDR3 residues: CASSPWGNRGDGYTF. DNA of the CDR3: TGTGCCAGCAGCCCCTGGGGGAACAGGGGCGATGGCTACACCTTC.